This entry features one TCR beta chain sequence. The sample belongs to a study of shared clonotypes between healthy human individuals. The CDR3 is made up of 16 amino acids. Repertoires were generated with immunoSEQ multiplex PCR, while TCRdb's copy carries only in-frame clones and drops some. The sample lists under 2,000,000 clones; about 95% were seen once. Naivety among CD8 cells was defined by CD45RO negativity and positive CCR7 selection, thereby excluding terminally differentiated effector memory CD45RA+ cells. The chain joins TRBV21-1 to TRBJ2-7; the table's D gene call, TRBD1, was not cross checked with the DNA. TRBV21-1 is a known pseudogene. The sample was naive CD8+ T cells sorted from blood. The receptor comes from a man aged 18 to 30 in good health. The CDR3 DNA sequence: TGTGCCAGCAGCCCTAGACGTGGGACAGGGGGCTACGAGCAGTACTTC. This encodes CASSPRRGTGGYEQYF.